Listed here is a single T cell receptor beta chain. Its antigen is still unknown. TCRdb reprocessed the reads via MiXCR and lists one record per CDR3 protein. This table has about 770,000 distinct CDR3 sequences, 25% to 35% appearing once. This entry comes from a study of T cell repertoires in cytomegalovirus infection. Study at large: Recently identified HLA-C-restricted CMV epitopes were used, and well-studied HLA-B-restricted CMV epitopes were used as well. Matching HLA type and CMV infection were both indicated by public TCR beta signatures.

The starting material was cultured CD8+ T cells from PBMCs, obtained from culture after CMV antigen stimulation. This clonotype was obtained from a human donor in good health (CMV status not recorded). Some clones in this sample may be carry-over from other donors' samples.

Written as DNA, the CDR3 is TGTGCCATCAGTGAAGGGACAGGAGACCCCTACGAGCAGTACGTC. Translation gives CAISEGTGDPYEQYV. The genes are TRBV10-3 and TRBJ2-7, with 8 bases matching TRBD1. There are 15 residues in the CDR3. Trimming removed 3 bases from V and 2 bases from J; junction bases left unmatched: 6. Per the germline V gene, CDR1 is ENHRY and CDR2 is SYGVKD.